This T cell receptor beta chain was profiled in a study of blood T cell repertoires in COVID-19. Study information: COVID-19 samples from acute and convalescent phases originated in the United States, Italy and Spain. The analysed material was cDNA or gDNA that came from T cells, B-cell-depleted T cells, or PBMCs.

The CDR3 consists of 14 residues. V lost 6 bases and J lost 4; bases outside the gene matches: 7. Per germline, CDR1 MNHEY and CDR2 SVGAGI. Original processing notes: Quantification of nucleated cells was approximated via reference gene primer amplification. The data were produced by immunoSEQ multiplex PCR, yet TCRdb's version contains in-frame clones alone and is incomplete. V, J and clone size reflect that table, while D and trimming were determined from the DNA. The table has 90,000 to 100,000 clones, around 80% seen once. The specimen was peripheral blood. This sequence was found in an older man with acute or convalescent COVID-19. The V and J genes are TRBV6-5 and TRBJ2-5, with 8 bases aligning to TRBD2. CDR3 sequence: CASRTGGPLETQYF. The CDR3 DNA sequence: TGTGCCAGCAGAACGGGAGGGCCCTTAGAGACCCAGTACTTC.